The 15 T cell receptor beta chains below all came from one sample that was sequenced in a study of TET2 disruption in CD19-targeted CAR T cells. For these receptors, no antigen is known. Treatment noted: autologous CTL019 cells: CD19 CAR with 4-1BB and CD3 zeta domains. This table comes from immunoSEQ multiplex PCR, and its TCRdb copy is limited to in-frame clones, with some not included. Its table records some 2,000 clones. The source was CD8+ T cells sorted from cultured blood T cells, collected for CD19 CAR T cell therapy. The receptors shown here come from an older man with chronic lymphocytic leukemia.

Worth noting for this clone: The read stops 3 residues short of the end of the CDR3; the missing end is completed from the germline J gene. V is TRBV2 and J is TRBJ1-4, with a weak D call TRBD1 (5 bases). V lost 7 bases to trimming and J lost 1 base, with 7 bases between them. Germline values: CDR1 SNHLY, CDR2 FYNNEI. The CDR3 has 13 amino acids. CDR3 protein: CASTDRTNEKLFF. CDR3 bases read: TGTGCCAGCACCGACAGAACTAATGAAAAA.

This clone is labeled medium-sized (0.01 to 0.1%) based on frequency. This chain's CDR3 is CASSTGQEGTEAFF. The CDR3 DNA, read in part, is TGCGCCAGCAGCACGGGACAGGAGGGGACTGAA. The chain joins TRBV5-1 to TRBJ1-1; 8 positions agree with TRBD1. The CDR3 is cut off 3 residues early in the read; its end comes from the germline J gene. The CDR3 spans 14 residues. V shed 4 bases and J 5 bases; nucleotides not matched to a gene: 7. Germline V gives CDR1 SGHRS, CDR2 YFSETQ. The complete variable domain, with remaining parts taken from reference TRBV5-1 and TRBJ1-1, reads KAGVTQTPRYLIKTRGQQVTLSCSPISGHRSVSWYQQTPGQGLQFLFEYFSETQRNKGNFPGRFSGRQFSNSRSEMNVSTLELGDSALYLCASSTGQEGTEAFFGQGTRLTVV.

Comments on this clone: The read is 3 residues too short to cover the CDR3 end, so that end is filled in from the germline J gene. This rearrangement joins TRBV10-2 to TRBJ2-7; possibly TRBD1 for D (5 bases). With 6 bases removed from V and 0 bases from J, the gap between germline ends came to 6 bases. This CDR3 is 12 amino acids long. Germline CDR1 and CDR2: WSHSY and SAAADI. The sequenced part of the CDR3 DNA is TGCGCCAGCAGGGACACCTCCTACGAG. Its translation: CASRDTSYE. The entire CDR3 protein reads CASRDTSYEQYF.

Frequency places this clone as medium-sized (0.01 to 0.1%). The DNA ends 3 residues before the CDR3 does, and the rest of the CDR3 is filled in from the germline J gene. V gene TRBV7-8 combines with J gene TRBJ2-5, with 12 positions matching TRBD2. CDR1 SGHVS and CDR2 FQNEAQ come from the germline V gene. The CDR3 is made up of 17 amino acids. The V segment lost 1 base and the J segment 2 bases; nucleotides outside the gene matches: 5. The CDR3 bases that were read are TGTGCCAGCAGCTTAGTAGGACTAGCGGGGTTGCAAGAGACC. Residues: CASSLVGLAGLQET. The whole CDR3 sequence reads CASSLVGLAGLQETQYF.

This clone is labeled medium-sized based on frequency. The CDR3 goes on 3 residues after the read ends, and that part is filled in from the germline J gene. Other DNA sequences in this specimen translate into the identical CDR3. The chain combines TRBV7-8 with TRBJ1-3; the D gene is possibly TRBD1 (6 bases). The CDR3 contains 15 residues. CDR1 SGHVS and CDR2 FQNEAQ come from the germline V gene. The V and J ends lost 1 base and 3 bases respectively, with 10 bases between them. The DNA read from the CDR3 is TGTGCCAGCAGCTTAGTGGGGGCCCTTGGAAACACC. Its translation: CASSLVGALGNT. The complete CDR3 protein is CASSLVGALGNTIYF.

This clone is identified as medium-sized (0.01 to 0.1%) from frequency. The read gets to within 3 residues of the CDR3 end, and the germline J gene fills in the rest. V gene TRBV9 combines with J gene TRBJ2-1; 8 bases agree with TRBD2. In germline, CDR1 is SGDLS, CDR2 YYNGEE. The trim removed 3 bases at V and 5 bases at J, leaving 10 bases unmatched. This CDR3 is 16 amino acids long. CDR3 DNA, as far as it was read: TGTGCCAGCAGCGCCCAGAGCGGGGGAGAGAACAATGAG. Its translation is CASSAQSGGENNE. The CDR3 as a whole reads CASSAQSGGENNEQFF.

CDR3 sequence: CSAMVSSGGETQYF. The DNA read from the CDR3 is TGCAGTGCCATGGTATCTAGCGGGGGGGAGACC. The V call is TRBV20-1, the J call TRBJ2-5; 11 bases agree with TRBD2. Sequencing ends 3 residues short of the CDR3 end; the germline J gene provides the rest. CDR1 and CDR2 (germline): DFQATT, SNEGSKA (reference sequence). The junction had 8 bases not matched to a gene; V was cut back by 6 bases and J by 5 bases. The CDR3 has 14 residues.

For this clone: The CDR3 extends 3 residues past the end of the read, so its final part is completed from the germline J gene. The V call is TRBV11-2, the J call TRBJ2-1; 8 bases fit TRBD1. The CDR3 has 15 residues. Looked up from germline, CDR1 is SGHAT and CDR2 is FQNNGV. The trim removed 0 bases at V and 2 bases at J, leaving 0 bases unmatched. The covered CDR3 bases are TGTGCCAGCAGCTTAGAACAGGGGGCCTACAATGAG. This translates into CASSLEQGAYNE. The full CDR3 reads CASSLEQGAYNEQFF.

About this clone itself: The read ends 3 residues before the CDR3 terminus; that terminus is restored from the germline J gene. This chain connects TRBV7-9 to TRBJ1-2; TRBD1 is a possible D gene (5 bases). In germline, CDR1 is SEHNR, CDR2 FQNEAQ (reference sequence). The CDR3 loop spans 12 amino acids. CDR3 loop: CASSPGSIDYTF. The DNA read from the CDR3 is TGTGCCAGCAGTCCAGGGTCGATCGAC.

Details on this clone: The read halts 3 residues ahead of the CDR3 end, with the missing end drawn from the germline J gene. The chain employs TRBV12-3 or TRBV12-4 and TRBJ1-2, with D perhaps matching TRBD1 (5 bases). This CDR3 region has 11 residues. This CDR3 is CASSPGGDYTF. The CDR3 DNA, read in part, is TGTGCCAGCAGTCCCGGAGGGGAC.

This clone is classed as medium-sized by frequency. The read stops 3 residues short of the end of the CDR3; the missing end is completed from the germline J gene. This sequence joins TRBV5-1 and TRBJ2-1; 10 bases agree with TRBD1. The CDR3 length is 16 residues. Germline CDR1 SGHRS, CDR2 YFSETQ. The V and J ends lost 4 bases and 3 bases, in that order; junction bases with no gene match: 7. The sequenced part of the CDR3 DNA is TGCGCCAGCAGCCCAGGGGACAGGGGTTTCTACAATGAG. Translated, it gives CASSPGDRGFYNE. The complete CDR3 protein is CASSPGDRGFYNEQFF.

In the case of this clone: The CDR3 end lies 3 residues beyond the end of the read and is filled in from the germline J gene. The chain links TRBV7-9 to TRBJ1-1; 10 bases are a match to TRBD1. The CDR3 runs 15 residues. CDR1 and CDR2 (germline): SEHNR, FQNEAQ (reference sequence). The CDR3 loop reads CASSTGQGRGDIAFF. The CDR3 bases that were read are TGTGCCAGCAGCACGGGACAGGGGCGGGGAGACATT.

This clone counts as medium-sized by frequency. The sequence runs out 3 residues before the end of the CDR3; the remainder is reconstructed from the germline J gene. The J gene is TRBJ2-1, the V gene TRBV6-1; tentatively, D is TRBD1 (6 bases). CDR3 size: 16 residues. The V end was cut by 2 bases, the J end by 2 bases, with 13 bases between. From germline, CDR1 is MNHNS and CDR2 SASEGT. This CDR3 is CASSELSRGAYNEQFF. CDR3 DNA (partial): TGTGCCAGCAGTGAACTAAGCAGGGGCGCCTACAATGAG.

This clone is labeled medium-sized based on frequency. The read halts 3 residues ahead of the CDR3 end, with the missing end drawn from the germline J gene. J is TRBJ2-1 and V is TRBV5-6, with no clear D. The CDR3 is made up of 14 amino acids. The germline CDR1 and CDR2 sequences are SGHDT and YYEEEE. Trimming removed 6 bases from V and 6 bases from J, with 16 bases in between. CDR3 DNA, as far as it was read: TGTGCCAGCACCCCCTTGCCCACTTCCAATGAG. Protein: CASTPLPTSNE. The whole CDR3 reads CASTPLPTSNEQFF.

On this clone itself: The read ends 3 residues before the CDR3 terminus; that terminus is restored from the germline J gene. The same CDR3 also results from other DNA sequences found in this sample. The rearrangement links TRBV18 to TRBJ1-2, with TRBD1 identical over 7 bases. The CDR3 length is 14 residues. CDR1 is KGHSH and CDR2 is LQKENI in the germline V gene. The CDR3: CASSPSPGQDDYTF. CDR3 bases read: TGTGCCAGCTCCCCCTCCCCCGGACAGGACGAC.